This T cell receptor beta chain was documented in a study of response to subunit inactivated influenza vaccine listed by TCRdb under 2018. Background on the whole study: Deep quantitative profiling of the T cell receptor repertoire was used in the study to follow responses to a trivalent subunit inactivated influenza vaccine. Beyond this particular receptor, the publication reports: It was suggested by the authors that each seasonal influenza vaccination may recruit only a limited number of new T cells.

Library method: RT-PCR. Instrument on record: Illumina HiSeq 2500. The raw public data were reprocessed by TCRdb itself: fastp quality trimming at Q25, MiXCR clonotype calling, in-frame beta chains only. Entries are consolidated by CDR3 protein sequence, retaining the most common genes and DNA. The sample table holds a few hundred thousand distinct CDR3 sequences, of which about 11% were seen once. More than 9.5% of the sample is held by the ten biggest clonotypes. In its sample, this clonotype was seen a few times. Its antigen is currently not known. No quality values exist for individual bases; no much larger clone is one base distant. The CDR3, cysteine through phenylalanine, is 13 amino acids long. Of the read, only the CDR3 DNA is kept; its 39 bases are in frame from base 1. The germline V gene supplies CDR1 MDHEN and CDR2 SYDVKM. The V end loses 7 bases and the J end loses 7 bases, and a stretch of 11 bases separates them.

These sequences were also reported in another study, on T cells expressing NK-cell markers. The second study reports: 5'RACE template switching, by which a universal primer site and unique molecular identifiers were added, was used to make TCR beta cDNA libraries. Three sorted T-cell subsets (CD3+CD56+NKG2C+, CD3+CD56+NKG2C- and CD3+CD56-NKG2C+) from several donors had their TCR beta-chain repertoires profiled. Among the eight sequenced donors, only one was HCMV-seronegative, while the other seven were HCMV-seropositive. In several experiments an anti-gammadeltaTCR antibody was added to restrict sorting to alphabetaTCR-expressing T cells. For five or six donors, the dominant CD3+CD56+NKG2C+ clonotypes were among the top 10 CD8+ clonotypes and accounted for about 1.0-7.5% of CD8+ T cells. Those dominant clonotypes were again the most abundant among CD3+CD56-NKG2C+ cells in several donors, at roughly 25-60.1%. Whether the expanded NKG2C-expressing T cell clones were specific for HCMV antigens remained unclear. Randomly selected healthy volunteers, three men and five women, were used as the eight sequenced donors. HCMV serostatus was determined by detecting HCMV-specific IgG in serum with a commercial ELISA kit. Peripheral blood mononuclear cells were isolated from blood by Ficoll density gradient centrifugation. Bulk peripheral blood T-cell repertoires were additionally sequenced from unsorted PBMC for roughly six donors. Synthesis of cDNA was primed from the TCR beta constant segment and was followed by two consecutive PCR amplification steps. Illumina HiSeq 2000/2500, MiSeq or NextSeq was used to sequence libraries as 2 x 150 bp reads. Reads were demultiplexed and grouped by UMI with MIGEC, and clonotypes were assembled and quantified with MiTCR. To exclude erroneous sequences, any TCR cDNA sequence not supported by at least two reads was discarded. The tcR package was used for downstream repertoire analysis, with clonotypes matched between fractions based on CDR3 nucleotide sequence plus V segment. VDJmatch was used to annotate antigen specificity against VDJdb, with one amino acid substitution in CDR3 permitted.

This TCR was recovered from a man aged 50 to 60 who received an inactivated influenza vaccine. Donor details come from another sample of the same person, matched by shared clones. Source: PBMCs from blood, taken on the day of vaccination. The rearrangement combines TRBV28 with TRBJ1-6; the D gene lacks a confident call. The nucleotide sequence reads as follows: TGTGCCAGCACTGTGACTGAAAATTCACCCCTCCACTTT. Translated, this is CASTVTENSPLHF.